This T cell receptor (beta chain) emerged from a study of CD8 T cells in Susac syndrome. RNA in amounts of roughly 0.5 to 1 ug was reverse transcribed with random hexamers. Across 54 Vbeta and 13 Jbeta, TCR beta CDR3 was amplified with immunoSEQ multiplex PCR. One entry per CDR3 protein results from TCRdb running MiXCR on the immunoSEQ multiplex PCR reads. Of roughly 200,000 distinct CDR3 sequences in the sample, 95% are singletons; the top ten hold just over 0.08%. Sequencing targeted TCR beta in blood CD8+ and CD4+ T cells. Trimming took 1 base from V and 10 from J, leaving 14 bases between them. There are 14 residues in the CDR3. The V gene's germline CDR1 is LGHDT and CDR2 YNNKEL (reference sequence).

The V call is TRBV3-1, the J call TRBJ2-4; D unresolved. The sequence was obtained from a human donor with multiple sclerosis. The sequencing sample was made of CD4+ T cells from PBMCs. CDR3 in amino acids: CASSQGTSFGIQYF. In DNA form, the CDR3 reads TGTGCCAGCAGCCAAGGCACATCGTTCGGTATTCAGTACTTC.